Below, 14 T cell receptor beta chains from the same sample are listed, as sequenced in a study of cytomegalovirus exposure and HLA in healthy donors. Amplification used 60 Vbeta primers and 13 Jbeta primers. The method was immunoSEQ multiplex PCR; TCRdb's version includes in-frame clones alone and lacks a portion of them. The repertoire includes around 69,000 clones, about 70% of them detected once, and 8.5% to 10% sits in the top ten. Sequenced: PBMCs. The receptors shown here come from a woman in her 50s in good health and CMV-seropositive.

The table lists this clone with a count of one. Here the CDR3 reads CASAAAQAGELFF. CDR3 DNA sequence: TGCGCCAGCGCCGCCGCCCAGGCCGGGGAGCTGTTTTTT. The genes are TRBV5-1 and TRBJ2-2; unclear D gene. CDR1 and CDR2 (germline): SGHRS, YFSETQ. V was cut by 7 bases and J by 6 bases, with 13 bases left in between. The CDR3 sequence is 13 residues long.

The chain joins TRBV28 to TRBJ2-7; 7 nucleotides line up with TRBD1. Trimming took 7 bases from V and 4 from J; bases not matched to a gene: 7. In germline, CDR1 is MDHEN, CDR2 SYDVKM. This CDR3 region has 13 residues. The chain's CDR3 is CASNDDRDYEQYF. CDR3 coding DNA: TGTGCCAGCAATGATGACAGGGATTACGAGCAGTACTTC.

The rearrangement joins TRBV29-1 to TRBJ1-2; no clear D gene. The CDR3 spans 13 residues. The germline gives CDR1 SQVTM, CDR2 ANQGSEA. Deletions cut 6 bases from V and 7 bases from J, with 18 bases between. The CDR3 DNA reads TGCAGCGTCGGACTCGATCCTAATACTGGCTACACCTTC. Its translation: CSVGLDPNTGYTF. The full variable domain, completed using reference TRBV29-1 and TRBJ1-2, is SAVISQKPSRDICQRGTSLTIQCQVDSQVTMMFWYRQQPGQSLTLIATANQGSEATYESGFVIDKFPISRPNLTFSTLTVSNMSPEDSSIYLCSVGLDPNTGYTFGSGTRLTVV.

V is TRBV18 and J is TRBJ2-7; 12 bases fit TRBD2. V gave up 3 bases and J gave up 0 bases; unmatched junction bases: 12. The CDR3 runs 19 residues. Germline-derived CDR1 and CDR2 are KGHSH and LQKENI. The CDR3 protein is CASSPQLRLAGENSYEQYF. The CDR3 nucleotides read TGTGCCAGCTCACCTCAACTTCGACTAGCGGGAGAGAACTCCTACGAGCAGTACTTC.

V usage is TRBV5-1 and J usage is TRBJ1-4, with D possibly being TRBD1 (5 bases). Per germline, CDR1 SGHRS and CDR2 YFSETQ. Trimming took 0 bases from V and 7 from J, leaving 13 bases between them. The CDR3 is made up of 15 amino acids. The CDR3, as DNA: TGCGCCAGCAGCTTGGATGGAGGGGCTGCTGAAAAACTGTTTTTT. Amino acid sequence: CASSLDGGAAEKLFF. Looking up the rest from reference TRBV5-1 and TRBJ1-4 gives the full variable domain: KAGVTQTPRYLIKTRGQQVTLSCSPISGHRSVSWYQQTPGQGLQFLFEYFSETQRNKGNFPGRFSGRQFSNSRSEMNVSTLELGDSALYLCASSLDGGAAEKLFFGSGTQLSVL.

V and J are TRBV4-1 and TRBJ1-2; D is possibly TRBD1 (6 bases). This CDR3 is 14 amino acids long. The V end was cut by 0 bases, the J end by 5 bases, with 10 bases between. CDR1 MGHRA and CDR2 YSYEKL come from the germline V gene. CDR3: CASSQEGQLYGYTF. For the CDR3, the DNA is TGCGCCAGCAGCCAAGAGGGACAACTTTATGGCTACACCTTC.

The V and J genes are TRBV28 and TRBJ1-5; D call uncertain. Germline V gives CDR1 MDHEN, CDR2 SYDVKM. Trimming cost V 5 bases and J 6 bases, with 17 bases left between them. This CDR3 has 15 amino acids. Here the CDR3 DNA reads TGTGCCAGCAGTCCCCGTGGGGAGCCCGTTCAGCCCCAGCATTTT. Residues: CASSPRGEPVQPQHF.

CDR3 nucleotide sequence: TGCACCAGCAGCCTCCTGGACAGGGTCCACGAGCAGTACTTC. Translated: CTSSLLDRVHEQYF. The chain carries TRBV1 and TRBJ2-7; the table's D call, TRBD1, has no DNA check behind it. TRBV1 is classified as a pseudogene. The CDR3 totals 14 residues.

The gene calls are TRBV5-1 and TRBJ2-1, with D maybe TRBD2 (6 bases). The length of the CDR3 is 15 residues. Germline-derived CDR1 and CDR2 are SGHRS and YFSETQ. V was cut by 2 bases and J by 3 bases, with 12 bases left in between. CDR3 sequence (DNA): TGCGCCAGCAGCTTACAGGTCGGGGGCTACAATGAGCAGTTCTTC. As protein: CASSLQVGGYNEQFF.

The rearrangement links TRBV5-1 to TRBJ2-1; TRBD1 is a possible D gene (6 bases). CDR1 and CDR2 (germline): SGHRS, YFSETQ. Deletions cut 2 bases from V and 5 bases from J, with 14 bases between. This CDR3 is 15 amino acids long. In nucleotides, the CDR3 is TGCGCCAGCAGCTTTCTGGGACACGGGGACAATGAGCAGTTCTTC. Its translation: CASSFLGHGDNEQFF.

The chain recombines TRBV27 with TRBJ2-1; TRBD2 agrees at 8 bases. Germline CDR1 reads MNHEY; CDR2 reads SMNVEV (reference sequence). J gave up 2 bases and V 5 bases, and 5 bases lay outside the gene matches. The CDR3 extends over 15 amino acids. This CDR3 is CASSAAGVAYNEQFF. The CDR3 region has the DNA TGTGCCAGCAGTGCAGCGGGAGTCGCCTACAATGAGCAGTTCTTC.

The V gene is TRBV7-2, the J gene TRBJ1-5; D remains unclear. Looked up from germline, CDR1 is SGHTA and CDR2 is FQGNSA. The CDR3 covers 12 residues. Trimming stripped 1 base from V and 10 bases from J, with 8 bases between. The CDR3 loop is CASSLERDPQHF. The CDR3 bases are TGTGCCAGCAGCTTAGAACGGGATCCCCAGCATTTT.

This chain uses TRBV11-2 with TRBJ2-3, with 8 positions matching TRBD1. Germline CDR1 reads SGHAT; CDR2 reads FQNNGV. J gave up 4 bases and V 1 base, and 4 bases lay outside the gene matches. The CDR3 is 15 residues long. This chain's CDR3 is CASSLASTGADTQYF. As DNA, the CDR3 is TGTGCCAGCAGCTTAGCTTCGACAGGGGCAGATACGCAGTATTTT.

The chain is built from TRBV7-2 and TRBJ2-1; D might be TRBD2 (6 bases). The V end lost 1 base, the J end lost 11 bases, and 18 bases lay between the germline ends. CDR3 size: 15 residues. CDR1 is SGHTA, CDR2 FQGNSA, per germline. CDR3 nucleotides: TGTGCCAGCAGCTTAGGTGTTACTAGCTCCGGAAAGCAGTTCTTC. Translating gives CASSLGVTSSGKQFF.